This paragraph covers one T cell receptor (beta chain) sequence. Germline-derived CDR1 and CDR2 are SNHLY and FYNNEI. The CDR3 is 14 amino acids. The germline V and J ends were trimmed by 6 bases and 4 bases, with 13 bases remaining between them. PBMC sampling occurred before vaccination, two weeks after the third dose, and at progression. The data stem from a study of glioma-infiltrating T cells after dendritic cell vaccination. The wider study: Patients had newly diagnosed or recurrent glioblastoma and received dendritic cell vaccines.

Sequencing used immunoSEQ multiplex PCR; TCRdb keeps in-frame clones, though not all of them. The sample yields roughly 90,000 clones, over 75% seen once. The sequenced sample was blood, obtained before dendritic cell vaccination. The rearrangement links TRBV2 to TRBJ1-5, with D maybe TRBD1 (5 bases). The TCR comes from a human donor with glioblastoma. CDR3 DNA: TGTGCCAGCAGGGAGACAGCGCCAAATCAGCCCCAGCATTTT. Translation gives CASRETAPNQPQHF.